Listed here is a single TCR beta chain. This sample is part of a study of blood T cell repertoires in COVID-19. Generated by immunoSEQ multiplex PCR, the TCRdb table keeps only in-frame clones and is missing some. The sample lists 250,000 or so clones; under 90% were seen once. This sequence was found in a man aged 35 to 55 who had recovered from COVID-19. Sequencing was carried out using PBMCs or T cells enriched from blood (not recorded which).

The CDR3 DNA reads TGTGCCAGCAGTCACGGGGGGACCACTGAAGCTTTCTTT. This sequence encodes CASSHGGTTEAFF. The chain links TRBV7-3 to TRBJ1-1; a possible D gene is TRBD1 (5 bases). The CDR3 consists of 13 residues. V lost 6 bases, J lost 4 bases, and 12 bases lay in between. Germline assignment: CDR1 SGHTA and CDR2 FQGTGA.